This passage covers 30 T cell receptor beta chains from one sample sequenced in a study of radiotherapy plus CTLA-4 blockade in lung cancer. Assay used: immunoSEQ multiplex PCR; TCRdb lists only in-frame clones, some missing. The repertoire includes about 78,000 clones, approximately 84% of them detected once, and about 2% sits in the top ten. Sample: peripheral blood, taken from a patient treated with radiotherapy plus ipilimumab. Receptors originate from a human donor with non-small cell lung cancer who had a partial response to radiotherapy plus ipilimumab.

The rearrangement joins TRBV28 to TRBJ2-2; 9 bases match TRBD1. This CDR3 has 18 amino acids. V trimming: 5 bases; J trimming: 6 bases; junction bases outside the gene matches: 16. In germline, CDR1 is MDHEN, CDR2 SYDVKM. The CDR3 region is CASSPAGTGLIRAGELFF. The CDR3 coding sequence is TGTGCCAGCAGTCCCGCCGGGACAGGGTTGATTAGGGCCGGGGAGCTGTTTTTT.

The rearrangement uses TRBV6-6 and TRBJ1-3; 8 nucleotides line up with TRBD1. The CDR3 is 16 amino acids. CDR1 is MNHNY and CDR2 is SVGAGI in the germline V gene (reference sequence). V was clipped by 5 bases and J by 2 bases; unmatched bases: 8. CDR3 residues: CASSTLGTGTGNTIYF. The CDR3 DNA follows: TGTGCCAGCAGTACCCTTGGGACAGGAACTGGAAACACCATATATTTT.

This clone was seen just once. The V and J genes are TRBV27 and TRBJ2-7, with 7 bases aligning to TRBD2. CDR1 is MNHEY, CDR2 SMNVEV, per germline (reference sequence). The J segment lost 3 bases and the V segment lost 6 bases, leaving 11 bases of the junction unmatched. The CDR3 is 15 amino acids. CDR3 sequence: CASRTVREVFYEQYV. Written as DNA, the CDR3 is TGTGCCAGCAGGACAGTCCGGGAGGTATTCTACGAGCAGTACGTC.

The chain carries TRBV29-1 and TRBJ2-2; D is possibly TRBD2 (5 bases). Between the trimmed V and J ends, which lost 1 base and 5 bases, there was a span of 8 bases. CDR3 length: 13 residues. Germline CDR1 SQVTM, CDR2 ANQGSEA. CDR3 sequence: CSVEGGRTGELFF. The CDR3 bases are TGCAGCGTTGAAGGAGGGCGGACCGGGGAGCTGTTTTTT.

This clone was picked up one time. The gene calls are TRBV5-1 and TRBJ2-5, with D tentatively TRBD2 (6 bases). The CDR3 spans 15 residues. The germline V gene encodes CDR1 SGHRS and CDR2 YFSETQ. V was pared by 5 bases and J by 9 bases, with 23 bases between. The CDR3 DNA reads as TGCGCCAGCAGGGACAACTCGGGTGCCCGGGGGTCCCAGTACTTC. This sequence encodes CASRDNSGARGSQYF.

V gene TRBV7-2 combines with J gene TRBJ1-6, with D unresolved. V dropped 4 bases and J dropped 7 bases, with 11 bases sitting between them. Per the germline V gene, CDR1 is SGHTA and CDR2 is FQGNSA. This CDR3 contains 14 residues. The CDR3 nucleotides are TGTGCCAGCAGCTCCCAACCGGGGAATTCACCCCTCCACTTT. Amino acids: CASSSQPGNSPLHF.

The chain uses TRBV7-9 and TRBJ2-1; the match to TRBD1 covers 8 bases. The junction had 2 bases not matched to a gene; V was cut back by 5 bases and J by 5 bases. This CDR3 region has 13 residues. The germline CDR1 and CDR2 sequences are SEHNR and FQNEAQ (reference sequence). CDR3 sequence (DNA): TGTGCCAGCAGCCGGGGACAGGACAATGAGCAGTTCTTC. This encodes CASSRGQDNEQFF.

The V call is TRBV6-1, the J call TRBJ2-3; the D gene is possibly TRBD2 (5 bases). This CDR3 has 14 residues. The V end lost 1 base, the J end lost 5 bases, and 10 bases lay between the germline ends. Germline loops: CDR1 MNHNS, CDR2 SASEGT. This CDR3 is CASSEGGSVDTQYF. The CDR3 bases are TGTGCCAGCAGTGAAGGAGGGTCCGTAGATACGCAGTATTTT.

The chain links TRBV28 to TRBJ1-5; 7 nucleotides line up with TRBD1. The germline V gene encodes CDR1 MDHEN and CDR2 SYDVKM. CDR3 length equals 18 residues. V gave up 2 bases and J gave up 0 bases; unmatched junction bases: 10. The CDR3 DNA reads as TGTGCCAGCAGTTTACTGGGACAGATCCCCTCTAGCAATCAGCCCCAGCATTTT. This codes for CASSLLGQIPSSNQPQHF. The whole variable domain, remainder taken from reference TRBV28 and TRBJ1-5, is DVKVTQSSRYLVKRTGEKVFLECVQDMDHENMFWYRQDPGLGLRLIYFSYDVKMKEKGDIPEGYSVSREKKERFSLILESASTNQTSMYLCASSLLGQIPSSNQPQHFGDGTRLSIL.

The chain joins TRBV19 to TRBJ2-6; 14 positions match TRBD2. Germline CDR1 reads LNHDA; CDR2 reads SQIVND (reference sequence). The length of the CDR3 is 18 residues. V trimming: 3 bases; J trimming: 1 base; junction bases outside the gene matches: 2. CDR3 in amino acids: CASSMGLAGASGANVLTF. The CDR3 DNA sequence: TGTGCCAGTAGTATGGGACTAGCGGGAGCTTCTGGGGCCAACGTCCTGACTTTC.

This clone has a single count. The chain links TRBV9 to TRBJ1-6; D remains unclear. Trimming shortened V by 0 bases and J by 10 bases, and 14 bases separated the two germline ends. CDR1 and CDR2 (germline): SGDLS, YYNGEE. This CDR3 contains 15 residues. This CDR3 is CASSVGGDWKSPLHF. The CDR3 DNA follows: TGTGCCAGCAGCGTAGGCGGGGATTGGAAATCACCCCTCCACTTT.

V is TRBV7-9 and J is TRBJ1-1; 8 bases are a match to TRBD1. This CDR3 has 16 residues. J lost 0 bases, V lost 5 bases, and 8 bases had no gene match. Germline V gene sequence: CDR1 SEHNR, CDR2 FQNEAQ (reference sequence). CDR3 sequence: CASSKQGGGLNTEAFF. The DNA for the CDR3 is TGTGCCAGCAGCAAACAGGGGGGCGGACTGAACACTGAAGCTTTCTTT.

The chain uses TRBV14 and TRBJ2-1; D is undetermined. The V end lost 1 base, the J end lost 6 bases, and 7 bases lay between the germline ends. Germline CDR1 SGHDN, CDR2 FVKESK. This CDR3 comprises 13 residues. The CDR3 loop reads CASSQGLLNEQFF. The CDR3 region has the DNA TGTGCCAGCAGCCAAGGACTCCTCAATGAGCAGTTCTTC.

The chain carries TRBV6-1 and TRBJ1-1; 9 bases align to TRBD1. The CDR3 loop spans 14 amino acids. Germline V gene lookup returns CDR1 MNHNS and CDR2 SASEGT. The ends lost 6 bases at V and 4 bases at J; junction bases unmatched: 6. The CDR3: CASSDRGRGTEAFF. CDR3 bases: TGTGCCAGCAGCGACAGGGGGAGAGGCACTGAAGCTTTCTTT.

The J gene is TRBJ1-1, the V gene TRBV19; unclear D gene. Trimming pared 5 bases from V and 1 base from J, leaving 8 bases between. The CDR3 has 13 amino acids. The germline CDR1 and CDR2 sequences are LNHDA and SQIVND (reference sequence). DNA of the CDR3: TGTGCCAGTAGTCGCGGCAGGAACACTGAAGCTTTCTTT. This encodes CASSRGRNTEAFF.

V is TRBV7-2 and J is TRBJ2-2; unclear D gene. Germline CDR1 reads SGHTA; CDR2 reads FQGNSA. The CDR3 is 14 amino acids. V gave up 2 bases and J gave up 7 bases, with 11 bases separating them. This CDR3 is CASSLRHQGGELFF. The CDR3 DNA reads TGTGCCAGCAGCTTACGACACCAAGGCGGGGAGCTGTTTTTT.

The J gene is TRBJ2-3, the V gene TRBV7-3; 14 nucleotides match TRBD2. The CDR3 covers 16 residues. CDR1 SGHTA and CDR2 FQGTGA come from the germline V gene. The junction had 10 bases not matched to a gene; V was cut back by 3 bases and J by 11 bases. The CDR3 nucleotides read TGTGCCAGCAGCTTTGACTCCGGGACTAGCGGGAGCCAGCAGTATTTT. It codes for CASSFDSGTSGSQQYF.

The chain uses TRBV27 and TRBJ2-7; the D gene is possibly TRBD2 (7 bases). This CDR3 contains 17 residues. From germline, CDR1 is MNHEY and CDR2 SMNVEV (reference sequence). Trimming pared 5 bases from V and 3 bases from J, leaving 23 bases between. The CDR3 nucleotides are TGTGCCAGCAGTCGGAGGGGGGGCAGGAATCCTTTCTACGAGCAGTACTTC. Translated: CASSRRGGRNPFYEQYF.

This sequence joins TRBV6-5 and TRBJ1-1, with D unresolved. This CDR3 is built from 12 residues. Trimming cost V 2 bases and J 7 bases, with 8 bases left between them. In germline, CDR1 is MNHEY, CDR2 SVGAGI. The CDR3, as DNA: TGTGCCAGCAGTTACGGCGCGGGTGAAGCTTTCTTT. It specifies CASSYGAGEAFF.

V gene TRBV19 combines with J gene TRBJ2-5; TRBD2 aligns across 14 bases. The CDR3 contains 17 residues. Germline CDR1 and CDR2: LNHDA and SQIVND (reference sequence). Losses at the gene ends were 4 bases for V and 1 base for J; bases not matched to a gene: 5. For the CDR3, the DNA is TGTGCCAGTAGTAAAGGACTAGCGGGAGGCATCCAAGAGACCCAGTACTTC. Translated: CASSKGLAGGIQETQYF.

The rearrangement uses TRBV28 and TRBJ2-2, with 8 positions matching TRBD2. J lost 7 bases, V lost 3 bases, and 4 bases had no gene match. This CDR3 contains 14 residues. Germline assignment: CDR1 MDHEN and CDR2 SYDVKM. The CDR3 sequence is CASSFTSGYGELFF. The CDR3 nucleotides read TGTGCCAGCAGTTTCACTAGCGGTTACGGGGAGCTGTTTTTT.

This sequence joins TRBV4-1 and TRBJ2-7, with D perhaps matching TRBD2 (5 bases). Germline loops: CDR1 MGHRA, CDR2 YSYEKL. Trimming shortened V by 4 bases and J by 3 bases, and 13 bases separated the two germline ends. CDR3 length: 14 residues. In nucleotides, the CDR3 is TGCGCCAGCAGCCCCCAAGCGGAAGTCTACGAGCAGTACTTC. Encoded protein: CASSPQAEVYEQYF.

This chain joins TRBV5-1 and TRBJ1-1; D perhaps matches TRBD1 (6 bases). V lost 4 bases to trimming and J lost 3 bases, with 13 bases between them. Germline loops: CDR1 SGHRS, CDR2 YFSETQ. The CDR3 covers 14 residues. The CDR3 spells CASSPEGGYTEAFF. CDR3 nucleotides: TGCGCCAGCAGCCCCGAGGGGGGGTACACTGAAGCTTTCTTT.

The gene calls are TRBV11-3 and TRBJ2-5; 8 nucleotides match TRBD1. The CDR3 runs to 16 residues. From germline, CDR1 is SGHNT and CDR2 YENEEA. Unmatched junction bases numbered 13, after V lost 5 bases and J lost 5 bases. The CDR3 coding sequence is TGTGCCAGCAGCCAAGGGGCGGCAGGGGGCTTGGAGACCCAGTACTTC. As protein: CASSQGAAGGLETQYF.

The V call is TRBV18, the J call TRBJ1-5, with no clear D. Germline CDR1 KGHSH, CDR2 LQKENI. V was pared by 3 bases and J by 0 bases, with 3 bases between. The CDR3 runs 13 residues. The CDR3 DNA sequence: TGTGCCAGCTCACCGTATAGCAATCAGCCCCAGCATTTT. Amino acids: CASSPYSNQPQHF. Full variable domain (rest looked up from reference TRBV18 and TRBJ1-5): NAGVMQNPRHLVRRRGQEARLRCSPMKGHSHVYWYRQLPEEGLKFMVYLQKENIIDESGMPKERFSAEFPKEGPSILRIQQVVRGDSAAYFCASSPYSNQPQHFGDGTRLSIL.

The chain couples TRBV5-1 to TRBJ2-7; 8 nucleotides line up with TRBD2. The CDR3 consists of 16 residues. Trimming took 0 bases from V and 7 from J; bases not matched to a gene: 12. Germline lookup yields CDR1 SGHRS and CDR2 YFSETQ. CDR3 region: CASSLVAAGVSEEQYF. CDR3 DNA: TGCGCCAGCAGCTTGGTGGCAGCGGGAGTATCGGAAGAGCAGTACTTC.

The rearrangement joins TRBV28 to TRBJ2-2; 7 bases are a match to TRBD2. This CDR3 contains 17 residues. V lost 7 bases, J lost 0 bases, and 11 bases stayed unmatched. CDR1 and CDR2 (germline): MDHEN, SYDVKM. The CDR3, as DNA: TGTGCCAGCACCCTCGGGAGCGGGGTCTCGAACACCGGGGAGCTGTTTTTT. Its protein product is CASTLGSGVSNTGELFF.

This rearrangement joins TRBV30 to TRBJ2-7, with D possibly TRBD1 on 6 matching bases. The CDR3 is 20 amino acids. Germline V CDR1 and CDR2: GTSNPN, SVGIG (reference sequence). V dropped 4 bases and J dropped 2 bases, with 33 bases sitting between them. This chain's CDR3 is CAWTAAFTGRRDWPPYEQYF. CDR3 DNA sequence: TGTGCCTGGACTGCGGCCTTCACAGGGAGAAGGGATTGGCCCCCCTACGAGCAGTACTTC.

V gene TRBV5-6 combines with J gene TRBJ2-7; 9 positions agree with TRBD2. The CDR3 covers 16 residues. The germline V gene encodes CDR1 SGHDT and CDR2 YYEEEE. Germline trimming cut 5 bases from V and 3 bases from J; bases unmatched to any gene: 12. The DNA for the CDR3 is TGTGCCAGCAGGGCCGGAGGGACTAGCTCGTTCTACGAGCAGTACGTC. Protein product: CASRAGGTSSFYEQYV.

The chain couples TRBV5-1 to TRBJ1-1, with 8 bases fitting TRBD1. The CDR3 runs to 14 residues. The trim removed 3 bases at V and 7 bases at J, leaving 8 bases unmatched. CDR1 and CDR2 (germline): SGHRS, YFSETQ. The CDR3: CASSSEPGTGEAFF. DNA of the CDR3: TGCGCCAGCAGCTCCGAGCCCGGGACAGGTGAAGCTTTCTTT.